The following is a T cell receptor beta chain sequence with its context. Trimming took off 2 bases at V and 0 bases at J, with 5 bases between the two ends. The CDR3 has 15 residues. Germline V CDR1 and CDR2: MNHNS, SASEGT. The authors' processing: Reference gene primer amplification yielded estimated nucleated cell counts. Repertoires were generated with immunoSEQ multiplex PCR, while TCRdb's copy carries only in-frame clones and drops some. V and J calls and clone size are those listed in that table; D and trimming were worked out from the DNA. There are about 140,000 clones in the sample; roughly three quarters occur only once, and less than 5.5% lies in the top ten. This sample is drawn from a study of blood T cell repertoires in COVID-19. Study background: Acute and convalescent COVID-19 specimens originated in the United States, Italy and Spain. T cells, B-cell-depleted T cells, or PBMCs provided the cDNA or gDNA that served as material.

The rearrangement uses TRBV6-1 and TRBJ2-6, with D uncertain. Sequenced input: peripheral blood. This receptor was identified in a man between 60 and 70 years old with acute or convalescent COVID-19. CDR3 in amino acids: CASSEINSGANVLTF. The CDR3 coding sequence is TGTGCCAGCAGTGAAATAAACTCTGGGGCCAACGTCCTGACTTTC.